Presented here are 32 T cell receptor beta chains from one specimen sequenced in a study of T cells in Graves' hyperthyroidism and ophthalmopathy. RNA transcripts yielded amplified TCR beta CDR3 regions. The TCR CDR3 first-round RT-PCR relied on the HTBI primer set. Each CDR3 protein gets one entry after TCRdb re-called the multiplex PCR reads with MiXCR. The repertoire has roughly 500,000 distinct CDR3 sequences, roughly a quarter of them found once; the top ten carry about 11%. The sequenced material came from blood. Source of these receptors: a woman aged 25-40 years with Graves' ophthalmopathy.

This clonotype was counted many times. CDR3 region: CASRRTRHEAFF. CDR3 nucleotide sequence: TGTGCCAGCAGACGCACCCGTCATGAAGCTTTCTTT. The chain joins TRBV7-9 to TRBJ1-1; D gene uncertain. Between the trimmed V and J ends, which lost 6 bases and 7 bases, there was a span of 12 bases. The CDR3 sequence is 12 residues long. Germline V gives CDR1 SEHNR, CDR2 FQNEAQ (reference sequence).

This clonotype occurred a few times. The chain links TRBV18 to TRBJ2-7; 10 nucleotides match TRBD2. V lost 3 bases and J lost 2; bases outside the gene matches: 4. The CDR3 contains 15 residues. CDR1 is KGHSH and CDR2 is LQKENI in the germline V gene. In DNA, the CDR3 is TGTGCCAGCTCACCCCCGGGACTAGCGACCTACGAGCAGTACTTC. Translation: CASSPPGLATYEQYF. The entire variable domain, with the rest obtained from reference TRBV18 and TRBJ2-7, is as follows: NAGVMQNPRHLVRRRGQEARLRCSPMKGHSHVYWYRQLPEEGLKFMVYLQKENIIDESGMPKERFSAEFPKEGPSILRIQQVVRGDSAAYFCASSPPGLATYEQYFGPGTRLTVT.

This clonotype has just a few counts. V is TRBV18 and J is TRBJ1-2; perhaps TRBD1 as D (6 bases). The CDR3 is 14 residues long. The germline V gene has CDR1 KGHSH and CDR2 LQKENI. V lost 2 bases and J 7 bases, leaving 14 bases between the germline ends. The chain's CDR3 is CASSPEQGFSGYTF. As DNA, the CDR3 is TGTGCCAGCTCACCAGAGCAGGGGTTCAGTGGCTACACCTTC.

This clonotype occurred many times. This chain links TRBV7-6 with TRBJ2-7; D perhaps matches TRBD2 (5 bases). V lost 5 bases and J lost 0, with 23 bases in between. The CDR3 length is 18 residues. The V gene's germline CDR1 is SGHVS and CDR2 FNYEAQ. The CDR3 protein is CASSVSEPGSFFSYEQYF. CDR3 bases: TGTGCCAGCAGCGTATCGGAACCGGGAAGCTTCTTCTCCTACGAGCAGTACTTC.

The sample holds many counts of this clonotype. V gene TRBV6-1 combines with J gene TRBJ2-2; D is ambiguous. V was shortened by 10 bases and J by 1 base, with 10 bases between the two germline ends. Germline V gene sequence: CDR1 MNHNS, CDR2 SASEGT. CDR3 length: 13 amino acids. The CDR3 DNA reads TGTGCCACACCTGATTGGAACACCGGGGAGCTGTTTTTT. Amino acids: CATPDWNTGELFF.

This clonotype came up many times. The V call is TRBV18, the J call TRBJ1-1; 8 bases map to TRBD1. V shed 1 base and J 3 bases; nucleotides not matched to a gene: 1. Per the germline V gene, CDR1 is KGHSH and CDR2 is LQKENI. This CDR3 contains 14 residues. In nucleotides, the CDR3 is TGTGCCAGCTCACCACAGGACAGGGACACTGAAGCTTTCTTT. This gives the protein CASSPQDRDTEAFF.

The table lists this clonotype with many counts. The chain is built from TRBV11-1 and TRBJ2-7; 7 bases agree with TRBD1. The CDR3 sequence is 12 residues long. CDR1 is SGHAT, CDR2 FQDESV, per germline (reference sequence). V trimming: 5 bases; J trimming: 7 bases; junction bases outside the gene matches: 5. This CDR3 is CASSPTDREQYF. In DNA, the CDR3 is TGTGCCAGCAGCCCAACGGACAGGGAGCAGTACTTC.

This clonotype showed up many times. This sequence joins TRBV27 and TRBJ2-7; 7 nucleotides align to TRBD1. After removal of 2 bases from V and 4 bases from J, the junction contained 8 bases not matched to a gene. The length of the CDR3 is 15 residues. The germline V gene encodes CDR1 MNHEY and CDR2 SMNVEV (reference sequence). The CDR3: CASSLQYGTAYEQYF. The DNA for the CDR3 is TGTGCCAGCAGTTTACAGTACGGGACAGCATACGAGCAGTACTTC.

The chain links TRBV29-1 to TRBJ1-1; the D gene is possibly TRBD1 (5 bases). V lost 6 bases and J lost 1, with 15 bases in between. Germline V gene lookup returns CDR1 SQVTM and CDR2 ANQGSEA. The CDR3 is 14 amino acids. The CDR3 spells CSVTGRRGNTEAFF. The CDR3 DNA sequence: TGCAGCGTAACGGGGCGCAGAGGGAACACTGAAGCTTTCTTT.

This clonotype was observed at least ten times. The rearrangement joins TRBV11-1 to TRBJ1-2; 8 bases agree with TRBD1. Germline CDR1 is SGHAT and CDR2 is FQDESV (reference sequence). The J segment lost 1 base and the V segment lost 6 bases, leaving 10 bases of the junction unmatched. The CDR3 is 16 residues long. This chain's CDR3 is CASRSRLGQGNYGYTF. The CDR3 DNA reads TGTGCCAGCAGATCCCGCTTAGGACAGGGTAACTATGGCTACACCTTC.

This clonotype was recorded many times. The CDR3 sequence: CASSALNLNTEAFF. CDR3 DNA sequence: TGTGCCAGCAGCGCTCTCAACTTGAACACTGAAGCTTTCTTT. The V call is TRBV7-9, the J call TRBJ1-1; D is unresolved. Germline CDR1 is SEHNR and CDR2 is FQNEAQ (reference sequence). V lost 5 bases, J lost 0 bases, and 10 bases lay in between. This CDR3 is built from 14 residues.

V is TRBV20-1 and J is TRBJ2-7; 9 bases fit TRBD2. Germline V gives CDR1 DFQATT, CDR2 SNEGSKA (reference sequence). After removal of 1 base from V and 7 bases from J, the junction contained 8 bases not matched to a gene. The CDR3 sequence is 14 residues long. CDR3 protein: CSARVSGGPREQYF. CDR3 sequence (DNA): TGCAGTGCTAGAGTCAGCGGGGGGCCGCGGGAGCAGTACTTC.

This clonotype was counted ten times or more. The chain recombines TRBV7-2 with TRBJ2-7; D is undetermined. Trimming removed 1 base from V and 3 bases from J, with 7 bases in between. The CDR3 runs 13 residues. The germline V gene encodes CDR1 SGHTA and CDR2 FQGNSA. CDR3 region: CASSLEVSYEQYF. CDR3 nucleotides: TGTGCCAGCAGCTTAGAAGTTAGCTACGAGCAGTACTTC.

This clonotype occurred many times. This chain joins TRBV20-1 and TRBJ2-7; 7 positions match TRBD1. Germline-derived CDR1 and CDR2 are DFQATT and SNEGSKA (reference sequence). V dropped 5 bases and J dropped 0; count of bases not matched to a gene: 7. The CDR3 is 14 residues long. In nucleotides, the CDR3 is TGCAGTGCTCAAGACAGGGACCACTCCTACGAGCAGTACTTC. It translates to CSAQDRDHSYEQYF.

This clonotype was counted at least ten times. The chain uses TRBV18 and TRBJ2-5; D might be TRBD2 (5 bases). The CDR3 is made up of 17 amino acids. The germline V gene has CDR1 KGHSH and CDR2 LQKENI. V was clipped by 0 bases and J by 5 bases, with 19 bases between them. The CDR3 region is CASSPPGSVPLGETQYF. The DNA for the CDR3 is TGTGCCAGCTCACCACCGGGGAGTGTTCCCCTAGGCGAGACCCAGTACTTC.

This clonotype has a count of ten or more. The V and J genes are TRBV4-1 and TRBJ1-5; D gene uncertain. Germline V gives CDR1 MGHRA, CDR2 YSYEKL. This CDR3 spans 16 amino acids. Trimming shortened V by 1 base and J by 0 bases, and 10 bases separated the two germline ends. CDR3 protein: CASSQVTANSNQPQHF. The CDR3 region has the DNA TGCGCCAGCAGCCAAGTCACCGCCAATAGCAATCAGCCCCAGCATTTT.

This clonotype was observed at least ten times. V usage is TRBV29-1 and J usage is TRBJ2-7; 9 bases are shared with TRBD1. The CDR3 has 12 amino acids. After removal of 6 bases from V and 2 bases from J, the junction contained 2 bases not matched to a gene. Germline lookup yields CDR1 SQVTM and CDR2 ANQGSEA. CDR3 sequence: CSVGTGPYEQYF. The CDR3 bases are TGCAGCGTAGGGACAGGGCCCTACGAGCAGTACTTC.

This clonotype was seen a few times. This chain joins TRBV12-3 or TRBV12-4 and TRBJ2-5; unclear D gene. This CDR3 is built from 14 residues. V was cut by 4 bases and J by 5 bases, with 14 bases left in between. CDR3 sequence (DNA): TGTGCCAGCAGTTCCCGATCGGTGCGGGAGACCCAGTACTTC. The encoded protein is CASSSRSVRETQYF.

V gene TRBV12-3 or TRBV12-4 combines with J gene TRBJ1-5, with D maybe TRBD1 (6 bases). CDR3 length: 14 amino acids. Trimming removed 6 bases at V and 5 bases at J, with 14 bases between. CDR3 amino acids: CASSKQGKHQPQHF. The DNA for the CDR3 is TGTGCCAGCAGCAAACAGGGAAAACATCAGCCCCAGCATTTT.

The rearrangement links TRBV12-5 to TRBJ1-1, with D hard to call. Trimming removed 3 bases from V and 0 bases from J, with 5 bases in between. The CDR3 has 13 amino acids. The V gene's germline CDR1 is LGHNT and CDR2 FRNRAP. CDR3 residues: CASGFGMNTEAFF. The CDR3 DNA reads as TGTGCTAGTGGTTTCGGAATGAACACTGAAGCTTTCTTT.

Remarks on this clonotype: This clone may be a read error of a much larger clone one base away. The chain recombines TRBV7-9 with TRBJ2-7; D might be TRBD1 (5 bases). CDR3 length: 14 residues. From germline, CDR1 is SEHNR and CDR2 FQNEAQ (reference sequence). The CDR3 DNA follows: TGTGCCAGCAGCCCATCGGACATCGTCCACGAGCATTACTTC. Its protein is CASSPSDIVHEHYF. The full variable domain, in which reference TRBV7-9 and TRBJ2-7 provide the parts outside the CDR3, is DTGVSQNPRHKITKRGQNVTFRCDPISEHNRLYWYRQTLGQGPEFLTYFQNEAQLEKSRLLSDRFSAERPKGSFSTLEIQRTEQGDSAMYLCASSPSDIVHEHYFGPGTRLTVT.

The count of this clonotype is one. The gene calls are TRBV6-1 and TRBJ1-1, with a weak D call TRBD1 (5 bases). Per the germline V gene, CDR1 is MNHNS and CDR2 is SASEGT. V lost 3 bases and J 11 bases, leaving 16 bases between the germline ends. CDR3 length equals 13 residues. The CDR3 here is CASSEGESGWAFF. The CDR3 nucleotides are TGTGCCAGCAGTGAGGGGGAGTCCGGTTGGGCTTTCTTT.

With respect to this clonotype: This sequence may be a read error, since a much larger clone differs from it by one base. CDR3 region: CAISPQGQGYGYTF. The CDR3 bases are TGTGCCATCTCACCACAGGGACAGGGCTATGGCTACACCTTC. The chain uses TRBV18 and TRBJ1-2; the match to TRBD1 covers 9 bases. The CDR3 is 14 amino acids. CDR1 is KGHSH, CDR2 LQKENI, per germline.

The J gene is TRBJ2-2, the V gene TRBV12-3 or TRBV12-4; 8 positions match TRBD1. V dropped 6 bases and J dropped 4; count of bases not matched to a gene: 4. This CDR3 comprises 14 residues. In nucleotides, the CDR3 is TGTGCCAGCAGGACAGGGGTGGCCACCGGGGAGCTGTTTTTT. Protein product: CASRTGVATGELFF.

CDR3 nucleotides: TGTGCCAGAACGGGATTTCGACACGCAAAAAGCAATCAGCCCCAGCATTTT. This codes for CARTGFRHAKSNQPQHF. This sequence joins TRBV6-1 and TRBJ1-5; D ambiguous. The CDR3 consists of 17 residues. Trimming removed 9 bases at V and 1 base at J, with 22 bases between. Germline V gene sequence: CDR1 MNHNS, CDR2 SASEGT.

Turning to this clonotype: One junction end disagrees with the germline gene, perhaps due to a read error. This chain links TRBV20-1 with TRBJ2-5; a weak D match, TRBD1 (5 bases). The CDR3 is made up of 12 amino acids. In germline, CDR1 is DFQATT, CDR2 SNEGSKA (reference sequence). CDR3 DNA: TGCAGTGTAAGGGGCCTTGCAGAGGCCCAGTACTTC. It is translated as CSVRGLAEAQYF.

The V and J genes are TRBV6-1 and TRBJ1-2; D is ambiguous. Looked up from germline, CDR1 is MNHNS and CDR2 is SASEGT. The CDR3 consists of 15 residues. V lost 0 bases, J lost 2 bases, and 10 bases lay in between. The CDR3 protein is CASSEASAVNYGYTF. As DNA, the CDR3 is TGTGCCAGCAGTGAAGCTTCGGCGGTCAACTATGGCTACACCTTC.

V and J are TRBV7-8 and TRBJ2-7; TRBD1 aligns across 8 bases. Germline V gene sequence: CDR1 SGHVS, CDR2 FQNEAQ. The J segment lost 3 bases and the V segment lost 1 base, leaving 11 bases of the junction unmatched. The CDR3 contains 17 residues. CDR3 loop: CASSLDSGQGAFYEQYF. In nucleotides, the CDR3 is TGTGCCAGCAGCTTAGACAGCGGACAGGGAGCTTTCTACGAGCAGTACTTC.

This clonotype occurred many times. The V call is TRBV19, the J call TRBJ1-1; D call uncertain. The CDR3 extends over 14 amino acids. Trimming left V 1 base short and J 1 base short, with 7 bases between. Germline lookup yields CDR1 LNHDA and CDR2 SQIVND (reference sequence). CDR3 sequence: CASSIGLRNTEAFF. CDR3 nucleotide sequence: TGTGCCAGTAGTATAGGGCTACGGAACACTGAAGCTTTCTTT.

This chain uses TRBV20-1 with TRBJ2-5; D not certain. CDR1 and CDR2 from the germline V gene are DFQATT and SNEGSKA (reference sequence). Trimming shortened V by 2 bases and J by 0 bases, and 10 bases separated the two germline ends. The CDR3 sequence is 14 residues long. The CDR3 spells CSARSAAYQETQYF. In DNA form, the CDR3 reads TGCAGTGCTAGATCCGCGGCGTACCAAGAGACCCAGTACTTC.

The CDR3 nucleotides read TGTGCCAGCAGCTTAGGCCCAGAGGGGGCGGGGGGCAGGTACCAAGAGACCCAGTACTTC. This sequence encodes CASSLGPEGAGGRYQETQYF. The V and J genes are TRBV11-2 and TRBJ2-5; TRBD2 might be the D (8 bases). The germline CDR1 and CDR2 sequences are SGHAT and FQNNGV. The CDR3 is 20 amino acids. V was clipped by 1 base and J by 0 bases, with 24 bases between them.

The V call is TRBV7-2, the J call TRBJ2-7; the match to TRBD2 covers 10 bases. Trimming cost V 5 bases and J 2 bases; bases outside gene matches: 6. Germline CDR1 SGHTA, CDR2 FQGNSA. The CDR3 totals 15 residues. DNA of the CDR3: TGTGCCAGCAGCCCCCCGAGCGGGAGGGCCTACGAGCAGTACTTC. This gives the protein CASSPPSGRAYEQYF. Combining the CDR3 with reference TRBV7-2 and TRBJ2-7 gives the whole variable domain GAGVSQSPSNKVTEKGKDVELRCDPISGHTALYWYRQSLGQGLEFLIYFQGNSAPDKSGLPSDRFSAERTGGSVSTLTIQRTQQEDSAVYLCASSPPSGRAYEQYFGPGTRLTVT.